Presented here are 29 T cell receptor beta chains from one specimen sequenced in a study of shared clonotypes between healthy human individuals. Profiling relied on immunoSEQ multiplex PCR, and the TCRdb table lists in-frame clones only, not all of them. The repertoire holds approximately 1,500,000 clones, with approximately 97% as singletons. Sequenced input: naive CD4+ T cells sorted from blood. The subset is: CD45RA+ positively selected. Receptors were obtained from a young man in good health.

The chain joins TRBV28 to TRBJ2-7; possibly TRBD1 for D (6 bases). The CDR3 is 12 residues long. CDR1 and CDR2 (germline): MDHEN, SYDVKM. CDR3 bases: TGTGCTACCGGGACAAACTCCTACGAGCAGTACTTC. Translating it yields CATGTNSYEQYF.

The rearrangement uses TRBV11-3 and TRBJ2-6; D might be TRBD2 (5 bases). The V end was cut by 7 bases, the J end by 5 bases, with 18 bases between. CDR3 size: 16 residues. Germline V gene data show CDR1 as SGHNT and CDR2 as YENEEA. CDR3 coding DNA: TGTGCCAGCATCCCGCCCGGGAATCTGAGGGCCAACGTCCTGACTTTC. Translating it yields CASIPPGNLRANVLTF.

The V gene is TRBV19, the J gene TRBJ2-1; D may correspond to TRBD1 or TRBD2 (5 bases each). CDR1 LNHDA and CDR2 SQIVND come from the germline V gene (reference sequence). The CDR3 spans 17 residues. V was pared by 7 bases and J by 0 bases, with 19 bases between. For the CDR3, the DNA is TGTGCCAGTAACGATCGGCGTAGCGACAGCTCCTACAATGAGCAGTTCTTC. Residues: CASNDRRSDSSYNEQFF.

The V gene is TRBV25-1, the J gene TRBJ1-3; D remains ambiguous. The germline V and J ends were trimmed by 1 base and 0 bases, with 10 bases remaining between them. The CDR3 spans 16 residues. CDR1 MGHDK and CDR2 SYGVNS come from the germline V gene. CDR3 in amino acids: CASSESDGLSGNTIYF. The CDR3 coding sequence is TGTGCCAGCAGTGAATCCGACGGTCTCTCTGGAAACACCATATATTTT.

For this clone: Other DNA variants within this sample encode the same CDR3. The chain carries TRBV28 and TRBJ1-3; unclear D gene. This CDR3 has 14 residues. Germline V lookup: CDR1 MDHEN, CDR2 SYDVKM. Deletions cut 3 bases from V and 1 base from J, with 7 bases between. The CDR3 region is CASSLGGSGNTIYF. The CDR3 region has the DNA TGTGCCAGCAGTTTGGGAGGGTCTGGAAACACCATATATTTT. Drawing the rest from reference TRBV28 and TRBJ1-3, the complete variable domain is DVKVTQSSRYLVKRTGEKVFLECVQDMDHENMFWYRQDPGLGLRLIYFSYDVKMKEKGDIPEGYSVSREKKERFSLILESASTNQTSMYLCASSLGGSGNTIYFGEGSWLTVV.

CDR3 sequence reads: CASSLTPGGNTIYF. As DNA, the CDR3 is TGCGCCAGCAGCTTGACGCCAGGTGGAAACACCATATATTTT. The rearrangement links TRBV5-1 to TRBJ1-3; no firm D call. The germline V gene has CDR1 SGHRS and CDR2 YFSETQ. CDR3 length: 14 residues. The V and J ends lost 1 base and 3 bases respectively, with 8 bases between them.

This chain links TRBV10-2 with TRBJ2-2, with 8 bases lining up with TRBD1. J was trimmed by 4 bases and V by 6 bases; bases with no gene match: 10. Germline V CDR1 and CDR2: WSHSY, SAAADI. The CDR3 spans 16 residues. For the CDR3, the DNA is TGCGCCAGCAGCCGCCCGGGACAGGCTAGCACCGGGGAGCTGTTTTTT. It translates to CASSRPGQASTGELFF.

The genes are TRBV11-2 and TRBJ2-2, with D possibly being TRBD1 (5 bases). The CDR3 loop spans 14 amino acids. V shed 5 bases and J shed 3 bases, with 10 bases lying between them. Germline V gene lookup returns CDR1 SGHAT and CDR2 FQNNGV. Written as DNA, the CDR3 is TGTGCCAGCAGCCCCCCAGGGTACACCGGGGAGCTGTTTTTT. This encodes CASSPPGYTGELFF.

The chain combines TRBV10-1 with TRBJ2-7, with TRBD2 matching 9 bases. Germline V gene data show CDR1 as WNHNN and CDR2 as SYGVQD (reference sequence). V shed 4 bases and J 4 bases; nucleotides not matched to a gene: 5. This CDR3 is built from 14 residues. The CDR3 coding sequence is TGCGCCAGCAGTGTAGCGGGAGCCGTATACGAGCAGTACTTC. This encodes CASSVAGAVYEQYF.

This chain joins TRBV6-1 and TRBJ2-7; TRBD2 might be the D (5 bases). Germline V gene lookup returns CDR1 MNHNS and CDR2 SASEGT. Between the trimmed V and J ends, which lost 7 bases and 3 bases, there was a span of 19 bases. The CDR3 runs 15 residues. For the CDR3, the DNA is TGTGCCAGCAAATCAGGTCGGGCGGGTAACTACGAGCAGTACTTC. Encoded protein: CASKSGRAGNYEQYF.

This clone was picked up one time. V usage is TRBV19 and J usage is TRBJ1-5; D is undetermined. Trimming stripped 4 bases from V and 2 bases from J, with 12 bases between. This CDR3 has 15 amino acids. Germline V lookup: CDR1 LNHDA, CDR2 SQIVND (reference sequence). The CDR3 sequence: CASSRALRGNQPQHF. In DNA form, the CDR3 reads TGTGCCAGTAGTAGGGCCCTACGGGGCAATCAGCCCCAGCATTTT.

The gene calls are TRBV7-3 and TRBJ2-3; 13 bases align to TRBD2. This CDR3 spans 17 amino acids. V shed 2 bases and J 4 bases; nucleotides not matched to a gene: 6. CDR1 is SGHTA and CDR2 is FQGTGA in the germline V gene. The CDR3 coding sequence is TGTGCCAGCAGCTTACGGACTAGCGGGAGATTCGCAGATACGCAGTATTTT. Its translation is CASSLRTSGRFADTQYF.

The V call is TRBV19, the J call TRBJ2-5; TRBD1 matches 12 bases. This CDR3 spans 15 amino acids. With 5 bases clipped from V and 5 bases from J, the junction kept 6 bases outside the gene matches. Per the germline V gene, CDR1 is LNHDA and CDR2 is SQIVND (reference sequence). Here the CDR3 DNA reads TGTGCCAGTAGTTCCGGGACAGGGGGCCGGGAGACCCAGTACTTC. This sequence encodes CASSSGTGGRETQYF.

The chain has TRBV9 and TRBJ2-7; 8 bases agree with TRBD2. Germline-derived CDR1 and CDR2 are SGDLS and YYNGEE. This CDR3 has 13 residues. V shed 7 bases, J shed 6 bases, and the junction held 9 bases outside the gene matches. CDR3 DNA sequence: TGTGCCAGCTCTCCAGGGACTAGTGTCGAGCAGTACTTC. Translating gives CASSPGTSVEQYF.

Concerning this clone itself: Other DNA sequences within the sample encode an identical CDR3. The chain links TRBV6-5 to TRBJ2-5; D unresolved. CDR1 and CDR2 (germline): MNHEY, SVGAGI. Trimming left V 6 bases short and J 5 bases short, with 7 bases between. The CDR3 has 11 residues. CDR3 loop: CASRQGETQYF. CDR3 DNA: TGTGCCAGCAGGCAAGGGGAGACCCAGTACTTC.

V is TRBV9 and J is TRBJ2-2; maybe TRBD1 (5 bases). The CDR3 runs 13 residues. V was cut by 3 bases and J by 3 bases, with 6 bases left in between. Germline assignment: CDR1 SGDLS and CDR2 YYNGEE. The CDR3 here is CASSAQDTGELFF. The DNA of the CDR3 is TGTGCCAGCAGCGCACAGGACACCGGGGAGCTGTTTTTT.

CDR3 residues: CASSLLGQGAHGYTF. CDR3 in DNA: TGTGCCAGCAGTTTATTGGGACAGGGGGCGCATGGCTACACCTTC. The chain links TRBV27 to TRBJ1-2, with 12 bases identical to TRBD1. The CDR3 is 15 amino acids. CDR1 is MNHEY and CDR2 is SMNVEV in the germline V gene (reference sequence). Losses at the gene ends were 1 base for V and 6 bases for J; bases not matched to a gene: 3.

Points on this clone: The same CDR3 also results from other DNA sequences found in this sample. The chain recombines TRBV27 with TRBJ2-2; D not resolved. V gave up 0 bases and J gave up 3 bases, with 2 bases separating them. This CDR3 spans 13 amino acids. CDR1 and CDR2 (germline): MNHEY, SMNVEV (reference sequence). The CDR3 sequence is CASSLSYTGELFF. The DNA of the CDR3 is TGTGCCAGCAGTTTATCGTACACCGGGGAGCTGTTTTTT.

The V and J genes are TRBV7-9 and TRBJ2-3, with D tentatively TRBD2 (7 bases). The CDR3 runs 15 residues. Trimming took off 1 base at V and 1 base at J, with 9 bases between the two ends. The germline V gene has CDR1 SEHNR and CDR2 FQNEAQ (reference sequence). The chain's CDR3 is CASSLGEGGTDTQYF. In nucleotides, the CDR3 is TGTGCCAGCAGCTTAGGGGAGGGGGGCACAGATACGCAGTATTTT.

The rearrangement uses TRBV18 and TRBJ1-5; D ambiguous. CDR1 is KGHSH, CDR2 LQKENI, per germline. Trimming removed 2 bases from V and 3 bases from J, with 14 bases in between. The CDR3 has 16 amino acids. The CDR3 sequence: CASSPNTVAFNQPQHF. The CDR3 DNA reads as TGTGCCAGCTCACCAAATACGGTCGCGTTCAATCAGCCCCAGCATTTT.

The chain links TRBV6-1 to TRBJ2-1; 8 bases match TRBD2. This CDR3 comprises 15 residues. Per the germline V gene, CDR1 is MNHNS and CDR2 is SASEGT. Germline trimming cut 2 bases from V and 9 bases from J; bases unmatched to any gene: 9. The CDR3 DNA is TGTGCCAGCAGTGAAACGGGACTAGATCTTGGTGAGCAGTTCTTC. Its translation is CASSETGLDLGEQFF.

This clone was observed a single time. The V and J genes are TRBV5-8 and TRBJ1-3, with D uncertain. Germline loops: CDR1 SGHTS, CDR2 YDEGEE. The V end was cut by 1 base, the J end by 3 bases, with 5 bases between. CDR3 size: 13 residues. CDR3 nucleotide sequence: TGTGCCAGCAGCTTGTCGGTTGGAAACACCATATATTTT. As protein: CASSLSVGNTIYF.

The chain recombines TRBV5-1 with TRBJ2-1, with 7 bases identical to TRBD2. The CDR3 contains 14 residues. The germline V gene encodes CDR1 SGHRS and CDR2 YFSETQ. V shed 1 base, J shed 7 bases, and the junction held 5 bases outside the gene matches. The CDR3 is CASSLLRGSNEQFF. The CDR3 bases are TGCGCCAGCAGCTTGTTGCGGGGGTCGAATGAGCAGTTCTTC.

This clone was seen a single time. V usage is TRBV2 and J usage is TRBJ1-5; D may be TRBD1 (6 bases). CDR1 is SNHLY, CDR2 FYNNEI, per germline. This CDR3 region has 15 residues. V was shortened by 7 bases and J by 5 bases, with 18 bases between the two germline ends. CDR3 amino acids: CASMDGAGGHQPQHF. DNA of the CDR3: TGTGCCAGCATGGATGGGGCCGGGGGGCATCAGCCCCAGCATTTT.

Concerning this clone itself: The sample contains more than one DNA sequence encoding this CDR3. The chain employs TRBV5-6 and TRBJ2-5; D unresolved. Trimming pared 0 bases from V and 0 bases from J, leaving 12 bases between. CDR1 is SGHDT, CDR2 YYEEEE, per germline. The CDR3 consists of 16 residues. CDR3 sequence: CASSLERGEYQETQYF. Here the CDR3 DNA reads TGTGCCAGCAGCTTGGAAAGAGGAGAGTACCAAGAGACCCAGTACTTC.

The CDR3 spells CASSARDRVGYEQYF. DNA for the CDR3: TGTGCCAGCAGTGCTCGGGACAGGGTAGGTTACGAGCAGTACTTC. The V and J genes are TRBV25-1 and TRBJ2-7; 9 bases are shared with TRBD1. The J segment lost 4 bases and the V segment lost 4 bases, leaving 8 bases of the junction unmatched. The CDR3 sequence is 15 residues long. Per germline, CDR1 MGHDK and CDR2 SYGVNS.

The genes are TRBV19 and TRBJ2-7, with 11 nucleotides matching TRBD1. The CDR3 runs to 15 residues. V shed 10 bases and J 2 bases; nucleotides not matched to a gene: 10. CDR1 LNHDA and CDR2 SQIVND come from the germline V gene (reference sequence). The CDR3 spells CATKYLDRGPYEQYF. In nucleotides, the CDR3 is TGTGCCACCAAGTATTTGGACAGGGGGCCCTACGAGCAGTACTTC.

The CDR3, as DNA: TGTGCCAGCAGAAAGCAGCGGGAGCCTCACAATGAGCAGTTCTTC. It is translated as CASRKQREPHNEQFF. The chain has TRBV7-2 and TRBJ2-1, with 8 bases matching TRBD2. The CDR3 sequence is 15 residues long. CDR1 and CDR2 (germline): SGHTA, FQGNSA. V lost 6 bases, J lost 5 bases, and 9 bases stayed unmatched.

This clone occurred once. V gene TRBV11-3 combines with J gene TRBJ2-2, with TRBD2 as a possible D gene (5 bases). V lost 1 base to trimming and J lost 6 bases, with 12 bases between them. Per the germline V gene, CDR1 is SGHNT and CDR2 is YENEEA. The length of the CDR3 is 15 residues. CDR3 nucleotide sequence: TGTGCCAGCAGCTTAGCGGGGAGATATCCCGGGGAGCTGTTTTTT. Amino acid sequence: CASSLAGRYPGELFF. Looking up the rest from reference TRBV11-3 and TRBJ2-2 gives the full variable domain: EAGVVQSPRYKIIEKKQPVAFWCNPISGHNTLYWYLQNLGQGPELLIRYENEEAVDDSQLPKDRFSAERLKGVDSTLKIQPAELGDSAVYLCASSLAGRYPGELFFGEGSRLTVL.